Each of the 9 T cell receptor beta chains below was sequenced from the same sample in a study of cytomegalovirus exposure and HLA in healthy donors. Primers: 60 Vbeta forward and 13 Jbeta reverse. Assay: immunoSEQ multiplex PCR; the TCRdb copy retains only in-frame clones and omits some. This sample has roughly 70,000 clones, with about 67% found just once. Sequenced sample: PBMCs. The source is a human donor in good health.

The chain combines TRBV25-1 with TRBJ1-2, with D possibly TRBD1 on 5 matching bases. This CDR3 is 13 amino acids long. CDR1 MGHDK and CDR2 SYGVNS come from the germline V gene. Trimming removed 0 bases at V and 7 bases at J, with 9 bases between. The CDR3 nucleotides are TGTGCCAGCAGTGAATATGGGGGGGGTGGCTACACCTTC. Translation: CASSEYGGGGYTF.

The V call is TRBV5-1, the J call TRBJ2-3; 8 positions match TRBD2. The ends lost 4 bases at V and 0 bases at J; junction bases unmatched: 4. The CDR3 sequence is 15 residues long. Germline CDR1 reads SGHRS; CDR2 reads YFSETQ. The CDR3 DNA sequence: TGCGCCAGCAGCCGACTAGCGCCTAGCACAGATACGCAGTATTTT. Its translation is CASSRLAPSTDTQYF. The variable domain in full, with the rest retrieved from reference TRBV5-1 and TRBJ2-3, is KAGVTQTPRYLIKTRGQQVTLSCSPISGHRSVSWYQQTPGQGLQFLFEYFSETQRNKGNFPGRFSGRQFSNSRSEMNVSTLELGDSALYLCASSRLAPSTDTQYFGPGTRLTVL.

This chain uses TRBV7-2 with TRBJ1-1; TRBD1 matches 7 bases. The CDR3 length is 16 residues. Germline V CDR1 and CDR2: SGHTA, FQGNSA. V shed 1 base, J shed 6 bases, and the junction held 11 bases outside the gene matches. CDR3 DNA sequence: TGTGCCAGCAGCTTAGTGGTATATCCCGACAGGGCTGAAGCTTTCTTT. Translated: CASSLVVYPDRAEAFF.

The chain couples TRBV9 to TRBJ2-6; D may be TRBD2 (6 bases). CDR1 is SGDLS and CDR2 is YYNGEE in the germline V gene. The CDR3 is 17 amino acids. Trimming removed 3 bases at V and 0 bases at J, with 13 bases between. CDR3 loop: CASSGRDSVSGANVLTF. CDR3 nucleotides: TGTGCCAGCAGCGGACGGGACTCGGTCTCTGGGGCCAACGTCCTGACTTTC.

This sequence joins TRBV4-1 and TRBJ1-2, with D hard to call. Germline-derived CDR1 and CDR2 are MGHRA and YSYEKL. The CDR3 runs 16 residues. V lost 2 bases, J lost 4 bases, and 17 bases lay in between. The CDR3 here is CASSQIGGVGVYGYTF. The DNA of the CDR3 is TGCGCCAGCAGCCAAATTGGAGGAGTCGGAGTCTATGGCTACACCTTC.

The V call is TRBV9, the J call TRBJ1-3; TRBD1 agrees at 9 bases. Germline CDR1 SGDLS, CDR2 YYNGEE. J gave up 1 base and V 3 bases, and 2 bases lay outside the gene matches. The CDR3 extends over 15 amino acids. CDR3 region: CASSAQGASGNTIYF. CDR3 sequence (DNA): TGTGCCAGCAGCGCACAGGGGGCTTCTGGAAACACCATATATTTT.

The chain carries TRBV4-1 and TRBJ1-5; 7 bases map to TRBD1. Germline trimming cut 5 bases from V and 9 bases from J; bases unmatched to any gene: 7. From germline, CDR1 is MGHRA and CDR2 YSYEKL. The CDR3 consists of 13 residues. As DNA, the CDR3 is TGCGCCAGCAGCTCACAGGGGAAGGGGCCCCAGCATTTT. This codes for CASSSQGKGPQHF.

The rearrangement joins TRBV7-7 to TRBJ1-1; D is undetermined. CDR1 is SSHAT, CDR2 FNYEAQ, per germline (reference sequence). The CDR3 runs to 13 residues. Trimming removed 5 bases at V and 1 base at J, with 8 bases between. The CDR3 DNA follows: TGTGCCAGCAGCGCCCAAGCGAACACTGAAGCTTTCTTT. This translates into CASSAQANTEAFF. Full variable domain (missing parts from reference TRBV7-7 and TRBJ1-1): GAGVSQSPRYKVTKRGQDVTLRCDPISSHATLYWYQQALGQGPEFLTYFNYEAQPDKSGLPSDRFSAERPEGSISTLTIQRTEQRDSAMYRCASSAQANTEAFFGQGTRLTVV.

To note about this clone: A read error may account for a junction end that differs from germline. The CDR3 nucleotides read TGTGCCAGCAGCTTGGTGCGGGAGGGCTCCTCCGAGCAGTACTTC. This translates into CASSLVREGSSEQYF. The gene calls are TRBV7-9 and TRBJ2-7; the match to TRBD2 covers 9 bases. Germline assignment: CDR1 SEHNR and CDR2 FQNEAQ (reference sequence). The CDR3 runs 15 residues. The whole variable domain, filled in from reference TRBV7-9 and TRBJ2-7, reads DTGVSQNPRHKITKRGQNVTFRCDPISEHNRLYWYRQTLGQGPEFLTYFQNEAQLEKSRLLSDRFSAERPKGSFSTLEIQRTEQGDSAMYLCASSLVREGSSEQYFGPGTRLTVT.